Listed here are 26 T cell receptor beta chains from one sample, sequenced in a study of identical twins. TCRdb reprocessed the 5' RACE reads with MiXCR, giving one entry per CDR3 protein. This sample yields approximately 1.8 million distinct CDR3 sequences, of which less than 35% are seen a single time; 0.25% to 0.3% belongs to the top ten. Sequenced sample: cord blood. These receptor sequences come from a newborn girl in good health.

The chain is built from TRBV7-9 and TRBJ2-2; no clear D. The germline CDR1 and CDR2 sequences are SEHNR and FQNEAQ (reference sequence). CDR3 length equals 12 residues. Trimming pared 6 bases from V and 7 bases from J, leaving 9 bases between. For the CDR3, the DNA is TGTGCCAGCAGAAAGGGTAGCGGGGAGCTGTTTTTT. Its protein product is CASRKGSGELFF. The full variable domain, rest sourced from reference TRBV7-9 and TRBJ2-2, is DTGVSQNPRHKITKRGQNVTFRCDPISEHNRLYWYRQTLGQGPEFLTYFQNEAQLEKSRLLSDRFSAERPKGSFSTLEIQRTEQGDSAMYLCASRKGSGELFFGEGSRLTVL.

The chain is built from TRBV6-2 or TRBV6-3 and TRBJ2-1; D remains ambiguous. The CDR3 runs to 14 residues. V was shortened by 0 bases and J by 7 bases, with 10 bases between the two germline ends. Per germline, CDR1 MNHEY and CDR2 SVGEGT. The CDR3 DNA is TGTGCCAGCAGTTACTCTAGAATCCTAAATGAGCAGTTCTTC. Encoded protein: CASSYSRILNEQFF.

The chain links TRBV7-6 to TRBJ1-4; D is possibly TRBD1 (6 bases). This CDR3 has 15 amino acids. Germline CDR1 SGHVS, CDR2 FNYEAQ. The V end lost 3 bases, the J end lost 4 bases, and 12 bases lay between the germline ends. CDR3 loop: CASSFSGGFNEKLFF. CDR3 in DNA: TGTGCCAGCAGCTTTAGCGGGGGCTTTAATGAAAAACTGTTTTTT.

The gene calls are TRBV20-1 and TRBJ2-1; 13 bases are a match to TRBD2. The CDR3 is 15 amino acids. V was pared by 1 base and J by 8 bases, with 5 bases of the junction left unmatched. CDR1 and CDR2 from the germline V gene are DFQATT and SNEGSKA (reference sequence). The CDR3 DNA sequence: TGCAGTGCTAGAGGGACTAGCGGGGGCAGGGATGAGCAGTTCTTC. Translated, it gives CSARGTSGGRDEQFF.

The table lists this clonotype with a count of one. This chain connects TRBV4-2 to TRBJ2-1; TRBD2 aligns across 14 bases. This CDR3 contains 17 residues. Germline V gene lookup returns CDR1 LGHNA and CDR2 YNFKEQ. V gave up 4 bases and J gave up 10 bases; unmatched junction bases: 12. This CDR3 reads CASSPGLAGVKTGEQFF. The CDR3 DNA reads as TGTGCCAGCAGCCCGGGACTAGCGGGAGTAAAGACCGGGGAGCAGTTCTTC.

This clonotype was detected only once. The V and J genes are TRBV3-1 and TRBJ2-1; the D gene could be TRBD1 or TRBD2 (5 bases each). The CDR3 spans 16 residues. CDR1 LGHDT and CDR2 YNNKEL come from the germline V gene (reference sequence). The V end lost 4 bases, the J end lost 0 bases, and 13 bases lay between the germline ends. The CDR3 sequence is CASSPMGRSSYNEQFF. CDR3 DNA: TGTGCCAGCAGCCCGATGGGACGGAGCTCCTACAATGAGCAGTTCTTC.

This rearrangement joins TRBV29-1 to TRBJ1-2; a possible D gene is TRBD1 (6 bases). CDR3 length: 13 residues. The germline CDR1 and CDR2 sequences are SQVTM and ANQGSEA. Trimming removed 6 bases from V and 8 bases from J, with 19 bases in between. CDR3 region: CSVEPRGEGGYTF. The CDR3 DNA reads as TGCAGCGTCGAACCAAGGGGGGAAGGGGGCTACACCTTC.

V is TRBV14 and J is TRBJ1-4, with a weak D call TRBD1 (5 bases). V gave up 6 bases and J gave up 4 bases, with 12 bases separating them. The CDR3 consists of 14 residues. Looked up from germline, CDR1 is SGHDN and CDR2 is FVKESK. The CDR3, as DNA: TGTGCCAGCAGTCCCGACAGCGTTAATGAAAAACTGTTTTTT. Its protein is CASSPDSVNEKLFF.

This clonotype has only a few counts. The chain joins TRBV4-2 to TRBJ2-7; D unresolved. This CDR3 spans 14 amino acids. In germline, CDR1 is LGHNA, CDR2 YNFKEQ. Trimming pared 3 bases from V and 2 bases from J, leaving 11 bases between. CDR3 DNA sequence: TGTGCCAGCAGCCATTCCTCACTCCCCTACGAGCAGTACTTC. Protein product: CASSHSSLPYEQYF.

The rearrangement uses TRBV28 and TRBJ2-7; the match to TRBD2 covers 11 bases. The length of the CDR3 is 16 residues. The V segment lost 6 bases and the J segment 5 bases; nucleotides outside the gene matches: 12. Germline CDR1 reads MDHEN; CDR2 reads SYDVKM. The CDR3 reads CASRIGLAGGSDEQYF. CDR3 in DNA: TGTGCCAGCAGAATCGGTCTAGCGGGAGGATCAGACGAGCAGTACTTC.

This clonotype was detected many times. The rearrangement joins TRBV4-2 to TRBJ2-5; D not resolved. Trimming shortened V by 0 bases and J by 5 bases, and 7 bases separated the two germline ends. Germline CDR1 LGHNA, CDR2 YNFKEQ. The CDR3 length is 13 residues. As DNA, the CDR3 is TGTGCCAGCAGCCAAGAAGGAGTGGAGACCCAGTACTTC. This translates into CASSQEGVETQYF.

The rearrangement uses TRBV5-1 and TRBJ2-1; D is ambiguous. This CDR3 is built from 15 residues. Looked up from germline, CDR1 is SGHRS and CDR2 is YFSETQ. V lost 6 bases and J 5 bases, leaving 18 bases between the germline ends. CDR3 nucleotides: TGCGCCAGCACCCCCTGGCGCGGTAGGGACAATGAGCAGTTCTTC. It specifies CASTPWRGRDNEQFF.

This clonotype was recorded only once. V gene TRBV3-1 combines with J gene TRBJ1-2; weak D call: TRBD1 (5 bases). Trimming removed 0 bases from V and 9 bases from J, with 14 bases in between. The CDR3 covers 14 residues. The V gene's germline CDR1 is LGHDT and CDR2 YNNKEL (reference sequence). The CDR3 loop reads CASSQDFQGRRYTF. The CDR3 region has the DNA TGTGCCAGCAGCCAAGATTTCCAGGGAAGGCGCTACACCTTC. Together with reference TRBV3-1 and TRBJ1-2, the CDR3 gives the full variable domain: DTAVSQTPKYLVTQMGNDKSIKCEQNLGHDTMYWYKQDSKKFLKIMFSYNNKELIINETVPNRFSPKSPDKAHLNLHINSLELGDSAVYFCASSQDFQGRRYTFGSGTRLTVV.

Only a few counts were recorded for this clonotype. Here the CDR3 reads CSAKRVYGANVLTF. The CDR3 DNA is TGCAGCGCAAAGAGGGTTTACGGGGCCAACGTCCTGACTTTC. The gene calls are TRBV29-1 and TRBJ2-6, with a weak D call TRBD2 (5 bases). The CDR3 runs 14 residues. V lost 7 bases and J 4 bases, leaving 14 bases between the germline ends. Germline V gene sequence: CDR1 SQVTM, CDR2 ANQGSEA.

This clonotype was seen a handful of times. CDR3 region: CASSLQTSGYTDTQYF. CDR3 sequence (DNA): TGTGCCAGCTCACTGCAGACTAGCGGGTACACAGATACGCAGTATTTT. V usage is TRBV18 and J usage is TRBJ2-3; TRBD2 agrees at 10 bases. This CDR3 is built from 16 residues. After removal of 4 bases from V and 2 bases from J, the junction contained 6 bases not matched to a gene. CDR1 KGHSH and CDR2 LQKENI come from the germline V gene.

This clonotype showed up just a few times. J is TRBJ1-4 and V is TRBV3-1, with 8 positions matching TRBD1. The J segment lost 6 bases and the V segment lost 0 bases, leaving 3 bases of the junction unmatched. This CDR3 contains 15 residues. The germline V gene has CDR1 LGHDT and CDR2 YNNKEL (reference sequence). The CDR3, as DNA: TGTGCCAGCAGCCAAGAACCGACAGGGGATGAAAAACTGTTTTTT. It specifies CASSQEPTGDEKLFF. The complete variable domain, with remaining parts taken from reference TRBV3-1 and TRBJ1-4, reads DTAVSQTPKYLVTQMGNDKSIKCEQNLGHDTMYWYKQDSKKFLKIMFSYNNKELIINETVPNRFSPKSPDKAHLNLHINSLELGDSAVYFCASSQEPTGDEKLFFGSGTQLSVL.

The V gene is TRBV15, the J gene TRBJ2-1, with D hard to call. Trimming left V 2 bases short and J 5 bases short, with 4 bases between. Per the germline V gene, CDR1 is LNHNV and CDR2 is YYDKDF (reference sequence). The CDR3 loop spans 12 amino acids. This CDR3 reads CATSRTNNEQFF. The CDR3 coding sequence is TGTGCCACCAGCAGAACGAACAATGAGCAGTTCTTC.

Notes on this clonotype: A much more abundant neighbour one base away suggests this may be a read error. J is TRBJ2-3 and V is TRBV5-8; 7 nucleotides agree with TRBD2. This CDR3 is built from 16 residues. The germline gives CDR1 SGHTS, CDR2 YDEGEE. CDR3 sequence reads: CASSLGDYLSTGTQYF. The CDR3 coding sequence is TGTGCCAGCAGCTTGGGGGACTACCTGAGCACAGGTACGCAGTATTTT.

The chain employs TRBV10-3 and TRBJ2-1; TRBD2 aligns across 8 bases. The CDR3 totals 14 residues. The V and J ends lost 6 bases and 6 bases, in that order; junction bases with no gene match: 7. Germline V gene data show CDR1 as ENHRY and CDR2 as SYGVKD. The CDR3 spells CAISPAGDRNEQFF. Here the CDR3 DNA reads TGTGCCATCAGCCCAGCGGGAGACCGCAATGAGCAGTTCTTC.

The chain couples TRBV2 to TRBJ1-4, with D tentatively TRBD1 (6 bases). The CDR3 consists of 14 residues. Trimming removed 6 bases from V and 12 bases from J, with 20 bases in between. Germline V gene sequence: CDR1 SNHLY, CDR2 FYNNEI. The CDR3 region is CASRGTGTLLELFF. The CDR3 region has the DNA TGTGCCAGCAGAGGAACAGGGACCCTCTTAGAACTGTTTTTT.

The gene calls are TRBV15 and TRBJ2-1, with D uncertain. Trimming stripped 2 bases from V and 2 bases from J, with 7 bases between. This CDR3 is 14 amino acids long. Germline CDR1 is LNHNV and CDR2 is YYDKDF (reference sequence). The CDR3 nucleotides read TGTGCCACCAGCAGACCGACTGCCTACAATGAGCAGTTCTTC. Protein product: CATSRPTAYNEQFF.

This clonotype has just a few counts. The chain combines TRBV28 with TRBJ2-1, with 11 bases identical to TRBD2. V lost 6 bases, J lost 5 bases, and 6 bases stayed unmatched. Looked up from germline, CDR1 is MDHEN and CDR2 is SYDVKM. This CDR3 comprises 15 residues. CDR3 sequence reads: CASRWTSGLNNEQFF. The CDR3 nucleotides read TGTGCCAGCAGGTGGACTAGCGGGCTCAACAATGAGCAGTTCTTC. The full variable domain, rest sourced from reference TRBV28 and TRBJ2-1, is DVKVTQSSRYLVKRTGEKVFLECVQDMDHENMFWYRQDPGLGLRLIYFSYDVKMKEKGDIPEGYSVSREKKERFSLILESASTNQTSMYLCASRWTSGLNNEQFFGPGTRLTVL.

On this clonotype itself: Compared with germline, one end of the junction differs, possibly owing to a read error. This sequence joins TRBV7-8 and TRBJ1-1, with D maybe TRBD1 (6 bases). There are 15 residues in the CDR3. CDR1 and CDR2 from the germline V gene are SGHVS and FQNEAQ. CDR3 coding DNA: TGTGCCAGCAGCTTAGTCACAGGGAGGGGGACTGAAGTTTTCTTT. Translating gives CASSLVTGRGTEVFF.

This clonotype was counted only a few times. This chain links TRBV7-2 with TRBJ2-4; tentative D call: TRBD2 (5 bases). The CDR3 has 13 amino acids. The V gene's germline CDR1 is SGHTA and CDR2 FQGNSA. V was pared by 6 bases and J by 3 bases, with 9 bases between. DNA for the CDR3: TGTGCCAGCAGGGAAGAGGGCAAAAACATTCAGTACTTC. Amino acids: CASREEGKNIQYF.

This clonotype occurred a few times. This chain links TRBV6-2 or TRBV6-3 with TRBJ1-2, with D hard to call. V was trimmed by 6 bases and J by 6 bases, leaving 17 bases between them. Germline assignment: CDR1 MNHEY and CDR2 SVGEGT. CDR3 length: 14 residues. CDR3 region: CASSRRSTADGYTF. The CDR3 DNA sequence: TGTGCCAGCAGCCGGAGGAGTACGGCAGATGGCTACACCTTC.

The chain links TRBV7-9 to TRBJ1-2; no reliable D call. Germline V CDR1 and CDR2: SEHNR, FQNEAQ (reference sequence). CDR3 length: 14 residues. Trimming shortened V by 5 bases and J by 7 bases, and 17 bases separated the two germline ends. The CDR3 nucleotides are TGTGCCAGCAGCCCAAAAGCATTCAGTCCTGGCTACACCTTC. Residues: CASSPKAFSPGYTF.